The 32 T cell receptor beta chains below were found in one sample sequenced in a study of blood T cell repertoires in COVID-19. Clones were read by immunoSEQ multiplex PCR, and TCRdb kept only the in-frame ones, dropping some. The sample has approximately 300,000 clones; more than 70% are singletons. Sequencing input: peripheral blood. These receptors were taken from a woman in her fifties or sixties with acute or convalescent COVID-19.

The chain has TRBV30 and TRBJ2-2, with 10 nucleotides matching TRBD1. V lost 4 bases and J lost 2; bases outside the gene matches: 4. CDR1 and CDR2 (germline): GTSNPN, SVGIG (reference sequence). CDR3 length equals 15 residues. DNA of the CDR3: TGTGCCTGGACCCGACAGGGGGCCAACACCGGGGAGCTGTTTTTT. As protein: CAWTRQGANTGELFF. Filled out from reference TRBV30 and TRBJ2-2, the complete variable domain reads SQTIHQWPATLVQPVGSPLSLECTVEGTSNPNLYWYRQAAGRGLQLLFYSVGIGQISSEVPQNLSASRPQDRQFILSSKKLLLSDSGFYLCAWTRQGANTGELFFGEGSRLTVL.

V gene TRBV10-3 combines with J gene TRBJ1-4, with unresolved D. Germline-derived CDR1 and CDR2 are ENHRY and SYGVKD. Trimming removed 8 bases at V and 4 bases at J, with 11 bases between. The CDR3 consists of 13 residues. The CDR3 region is CAIRSQINEKLFF. CDR3 DNA: TGTGCCATCCGGAGTCAGATTAATGAAAAACTGTTTTTT.

Here the CDR3 DNA reads TGTGCCAGCAGCCCCCCCGGTGAAAGAGGTGGGAACTATGGCTACACCTTC. Amino acid sequence: CASSPPGERGGNYGYTF. V and J are TRBV7-9 and TRBJ1-2; D ambiguous. V gave up 5 bases and J gave up 2 bases, with 21 bases separating them. The CDR3 is made up of 17 amino acids. Germline V gives CDR1 SEHNR, CDR2 FQNEAQ (reference sequence).

This sequence joins TRBV24-1 and TRBJ2-2; 7 nucleotides agree with TRBD1. This CDR3 is 17 amino acids long. Losses at the gene ends were 1 base for V and 1 base for J; bases not matched to a gene: 5. Germline assignment: CDR1 KGHDR and CDR2 SFDVKD. As DNA, the CDR3 is TGTGCCACCAGTGATTTATTAGGGGGCCTGAACACCGGGGAGCTGTTTTTT. The encoded protein is CATSDLLGGLNTGELFF.

The chain carries TRBV7-3 and TRBJ2-7, with D unresolved. CDR1 SGHTA and CDR2 FQGTGA come from the germline V gene. The ends were cut back, 2 bases at V and 6 bases at J, with 14 bases in the middle. The CDR3 is 14 amino acids. The CDR3 region is CASSLGLSSSEQYF. The CDR3 DNA reads TGTGCCAGCAGCTTAGGCCTTTCCTCATCCGAGCAGTACTTC.

V is TRBV19 and J is TRBJ1-2; D is possibly TRBD1 (6 bases). Germline CDR1 reads LNHDA; CDR2 reads SQIVND (reference sequence). V was shortened by 3 bases and J by 4 bases, with 9 bases between the two germline ends. The CDR3 is made up of 13 amino acids. CDR3 sequence: CASSIPGVYGYTF. The CDR3 DNA reads TGTGCCAGTAGTATCCCAGGGGTCTATGGCTACACCTTC.

V gene TRBV5-4 combines with J gene TRBJ2-7; D is possibly TRBD1 (5 bases). Trimming shortened V by 2 bases and J by 1 base, and 10 bases separated the two germline ends. The germline V gene has CDR1 SGHNT and CDR2 YYREEE (reference sequence). CDR3 length equals 14 residues. DNA of the CDR3: TGTGCCAGCAGCTTCGGACAAGGGTCCTACGAGCAGTACTTC. Translated: CASSFGQGSYEQYF. The whole variable domain, remainder taken from reference TRBV5-4 and TRBJ2-7, is ETGVTQSPTHLIKTRGQQVTLRCSSQSGHNTVSWYQQALGQGPQFIFQYYREEENGRGNFPPRFSGLQFPNYSSELNVNALELDDSALYLCASSFGQGSYEQYFGPGTRLTVT.

The gene calls are TRBV7-2 and TRBJ2-7; D is unclear. Germline values: CDR1 SGHTA, CDR2 FQGNSA. The germline V and J ends were trimmed by 5 bases and 7 bases, with 9 bases remaining between them. The CDR3 is 11 residues long. The CDR3 loop is CASSLTFEQYF. DNA for the CDR3: TGTGCCAGCAGCCTGACTTTTGAGCAGTACTTC.

The chain combines TRBV5-1 with TRBJ2-7; 7 positions agree with TRBD2. This CDR3 comprises 16 residues. Germline V gene sequence: CDR1 SGHRS, CDR2 YFSETQ. After removal of 1 base from V and 0 bases from J, the junction contained 7 bases not matched to a gene. In DNA, the CDR3 is TGCGCCAGCAGCTTGTTCCAGCGGGACCCCTCCTACGAGCAGTACTTC. It specifies CASSLFQRDPSYEQYF.

This sequence joins TRBV5-1 and TRBJ2-7; possibly TRBD2 for D (5 bases). V was trimmed by 5 bases and J by 2 bases, leaving 14 bases between them. This CDR3 is 14 amino acids long. Germline-derived CDR1 and CDR2 are SGHRS and YFSETQ. The CDR3 sequence: CASRGTRSPYEQYF. In DNA, the CDR3 is TGCGCCAGCAGGGGCACTAGATCCCCCTACGAGCAGTACTTC.

The chain couples TRBV28 to TRBJ1-3, with TRBD1 matching over 10 bases. Germline values: CDR1 MDHEN, CDR2 SYDVKM. Trimming removed 6 bases from V and 6 bases from J; junction bases left unmatched: 8. The CDR3 is 15 residues long. The CDR3 loop reads CASSDPGQGENTIYF. The DNA for the CDR3 is TGTGCCAGCAGCGACCCCGGACAGGGGGAAAACACCATATATTTT. The full variable domain, completed using reference TRBV28 and TRBJ1-3, is DVKVTQSSRYLVKRTGEKVFLECVQDMDHENMFWYRQDPGLGLRLIYFSYDVKMKEKGDIPEGYSVSREKKERFSLILESASTNQTSMYLCASSDPGQGENTIYFGEGSWLTVV.

The V and J genes are TRBV29-1 and TRBJ2-1; possible D gene TRBD1, 7 bases. CDR1 and CDR2 (germline): SQVTM, ANQGSEA. V gave up 2 bases and J gave up 4 bases, with 12 bases separating them. The CDR3 runs to 14 residues. CDR3 bases: TGCAGCGTTGAACAGGGGGGCCCTTACAATGAGCAGTTCTTC. Encoded protein: CSVEQGGPYNEQFF.

The chain links TRBV28 to TRBJ1-2; TRBD1 matches at 9 bases. V gave up 3 bases and J gave up 2 bases; unmatched junction bases: 4. Looked up from germline, CDR1 is MDHEN and CDR2 is SYDVKM. This CDR3 is built from 15 residues. CDR3: CASSFGTGKNYGYTF. The DNA of the CDR3 is TGTGCCAGCAGTTTCGGGACAGGGAAGAACTATGGCTACACCTTC.

The chain couples TRBV6-4 to TRBJ2-1, with 7 bases that match TRBD2. This CDR3 is 13 amino acids long. The V gene's germline CDR1 is MRHNA and CDR2 SNTAGT. V lost 2 bases, J lost 11 bases, and 6 bases stayed unmatched. The CDR3 reads CASSDTAGVKQFF. The CDR3, as DNA: TGTGCCAGCAGTGACACCGCGGGAGTCAAGCAGTTCTTC.

The chain employs TRBV29-1 and TRBJ1-1; TRBD1 aligns across 10 bases. The V and J ends lost 6 bases and 7 bases, in that order; junction bases with no gene match: 11. CDR1 SQVTM and CDR2 ANQGSEA come from the germline V gene. The CDR3 is 14 residues long. The CDR3 here is CSVIGQGVDREAFF. CDR3 DNA: TGCAGCGTAATCGGACAGGGGGTTGATCGTGAAGCTTTCTTT.

CDR3 in amino acids: CATSSPGTTAFTEQYF. The CDR3 bases are TGTGCCACCAGCAGCCCGGGGACTACAGCTTTCACCGAGCAGTACTTC. This sequence joins TRBV15 and TRBJ2-7; 7 nucleotides align to TRBD2. Looked up from germline, CDR1 is LNHNV and CDR2 is YYDKDF (reference sequence). The CDR3 spans 16 residues. Losses at the gene ends were 3 bases for V and 6 bases for J; bases not matched to a gene: 14.

This clone was picked up a small number of times. This chain uses TRBV5-1 with TRBJ2-1; 9 nucleotides match TRBD2. The CDR3 has 19 amino acids. V gave up 0 bases and J gave up 9 bases; unmatched junction bases: 19. The germline V gene has CDR1 SGHRS and CDR2 YFSETQ. CDR3 residues: CASSLVVGLAGPNFGEQFF. Here the CDR3 DNA reads TGCGCCAGCAGCTTGGTGGTTGGTCTAGCGGGACCCAATTTCGGTGAGCAGTTCTTC. The variable domain in full, with the rest retrieved from reference TRBV5-1 and TRBJ2-1, is KAGVTQTPRYLIKTRGQQVTLSCSPISGHRSVSWYQQTPGQGLQFLFEYFSETQRNKGNFPGRFSGRQFSNSRSEMNVSTLELGDSALYLCASSLVVGLAGPNFGEQFFGPGTRLTVL.

The V call is TRBV28, the J call TRBJ1-1; TRBD1 is a possible D gene (6 bases). Between the trimmed V and J ends, which lost 2 bases and 1 base, there was a span of 17 bases. The CDR3 sequence is 17 residues long. Germline V gene sequence: CDR1 MDHEN, CDR2 SYDVKM. The CDR3 protein is CASSLNYHGQSNTEAFF. CDR3 in DNA: TGTGCCAGCAGTTTAAACTACCACGGACAGTCGAACACTGAAGCTTTCTTT.

The chain joins TRBV29-1 to TRBJ2-7; 9 positions match TRBD1. With V trimmed by 5 bases and J by 9 bases, 11 bases remained unmatched. CDR1 and CDR2 (germline): SQVTM, ANQGSEA. The CDR3 has 13 amino acids. The CDR3 region is CSVTGGSTRRQYF. The CDR3 bases are TGCAGCGTTACAGGGGGCTCTACGAGGCGGCAGTACTTC.

The CDR3 nucleotides read TGTGCCAGCAGCAAGACAGGGCCTTCCGGTGAGACCCAGTACTTC. Amino acid sequence: CASSKTGPSGETQYF. V usage is TRBV7-8 and J usage is TRBJ2-5; TRBD1 matches at 7 bases. With V trimmed by 5 bases and J by 5 bases, 11 bases remained unmatched. Germline loops: CDR1 SGHVS, CDR2 FQNEAQ. The CDR3 contains 15 residues.

CDR3 DNA: TGTGCCAGCAGTTTATTAGACAGGGAGATCTACGAGCAGTACTTC. It specifies CASSLLDREIYEQYF. The gene calls are TRBV27 and TRBJ2-7; 7 bases agree with TRBD1. Germline V gives CDR1 MNHEY, CDR2 SMNVEV (reference sequence). The CDR3 contains 15 residues. V lost 1 base to trimming and J lost 3 bases; unmatched junction nucleotides: 6.

The chain employs TRBV9 and TRBJ1-6; tentatively, D is TRBD1 (5 bases). V lost 4 bases, J lost 5 bases, and 13 bases lay in between. This CDR3 region has 15 residues. Germline V gene data show CDR1 as SGDLS and CDR2 as YYNGEE. CDR3 in amino acids: CASSPPRGNNSPLHF. DNA for the CDR3: TGTGCCAGCAGCCCCCCAAGGGGCAATAATTCACCCCTCCACTTT. Combining the CDR3 with reference TRBV9 and TRBJ1-6 gives the whole variable domain DSGVTQTPKHLITATGQRVTLRCSPRSGDLSVYWYQQSLDQGLQFLIQYYNGEERAKGNILERFSAQQFPDLHSELNLSSLELGDSALYFCASSPPRGNNSPLHFGNGTRLTVT.

The chain recombines TRBV25-1 with TRBJ2-7; TRBD2 matches at 11 bases. The germline V gene has CDR1 MGHDK and CDR2 SYGVNS. Germline trimming cut 2 bases from V and 3 bases from J; bases unmatched to any gene: 3. CDR3 length: 15 residues. As DNA, the CDR3 is TGTGCCAGCAGTGAACTAGCGGGAGGAAACTACGAGCAGTACTTC. This translates into CASSELAGGNYEQYF.

The chain carries TRBV18 and TRBJ2-7; 8 bases line up with TRBD2. Trimming at V came to 3 bases and at J to 0 bases, leaving 4 bases not matched to a gene. The CDR3 runs to 15 residues. CDR1 and CDR2 from the germline V gene are KGHSH and LQKENI. CDR3 sequence (DNA): TGTGCCAGCTCACCCGTCGGGGGGGCCTCCTACGAGCAGTACTTC. Translated: CASSPVGGASYEQYF.

A single count supports this clone. The rearrangement links TRBV19 to TRBJ1-2; 9 bases are shared with TRBD1. Germline lookup yields CDR1 LNHDA and CDR2 SQIVND (reference sequence). Trimming took 6 bases from V and 5 from J; bases not matched to a gene: 13. The CDR3 sequence is 16 residues long. The CDR3 region has the DNA TGTGCCAGTAGGCCGGGACAGGGCTTTGTCTCGTATGGCTACACCTTC. Translated, it gives CASRPGQGFVSYGYTF. Complete variable domain (other parts from reference TRBV19 and TRBJ1-2): DGGITQSPKYLFRKEGQNVTLSCEQNLNHDAMYWYRQDPGQGLRLIYYSQIVNDFQKGDIAEGYSVSREKKESFPLTVTSAQKNPTAFYLCASRPGQGFVSYGYTFGSGTRLTVV.

The chain is built from TRBV19 and TRBJ2-5; 10 bases map to TRBD2. The V gene end was trimmed by 6 bases and the J gene end by 5 bases; junction bases not matched to a gene: 9. The CDR3 has 15 amino acids. Germline assignment: CDR1 LNHDA and CDR2 SQIVND (reference sequence). Here the CDR3 DNA reads TGTGCCAGTAGGTTATTAGCGGGAGGAGTGGAGACCCAGTACTTC. This codes for CASRLLAGGVETQYF. Variable domain in full (rest from reference TRBV19 and TRBJ2-5): DGGITQSPKYLFRKEGQNVTLSCEQNLNHDAMYWYRQDPGQGLRLIYYSQIVNDFQKGDIAEGYSVSREKKESFPLTVTSAQKNPTAFYLCASRLLAGGVETQYFGPGTRLLVL.

The chain joins TRBV4-1 to TRBJ2-7; 10 positions agree with TRBD2. CDR1 is MGHRA and CDR2 is YSYEKL in the germline V gene. CDR3 size: 15 residues. V was clipped by 6 bases and J by 0 bases; unmatched bases: 5. CDR3 DNA sequence: TGCGCCAGCAGTTTCGGACTAGCGGCCTCCTACGAGCAGTACTTC. This encodes CASSFGLAASYEQYF.

V gene TRBV19 combines with J gene TRBJ2-6; maybe TRBD2 (6 bases). V lost 7 bases, J lost 1 base, and 8 bases lay in between. This CDR3 is built from 14 residues. CDR1 and CDR2 from the germline V gene are LNHDA and SQIVND (reference sequence). DNA for the CDR3: TGTGCCAGTAAGGCGGGGTCTGGGGCCAACGTCCTGACTTTC. It is translated as CASKAGSGANVLTF.

Concerning this clone: This CDR3 is also generated by other DNA sequences in the sample. The rearrangement links TRBV7-9 to TRBJ1-1; D is undetermined. The germline gives CDR1 SEHNR, CDR2 FQNEAQ (reference sequence). CDR3 size: 12 residues. Deletions cut 1 base from V and 7 bases from J, with 7 bases between. For the CDR3, the DNA is TGTGCCAGCAGCTTAGTAACAGTTGAAGCTTTCTTT. Translated, it gives CASSLVTVEAFF.

The chain combines TRBV11-2 with TRBJ2-1, with no clear D. The CDR3 loop spans 12 amino acids. Deletions cut 5 bases from V and 12 bases from J, with 14 bases between. Per the germline V gene, CDR1 is SGHAT and CDR2 is FQNNGV. CDR3 DNA sequence: TGTGCCAGCAGCCCCGGCCTAGTCGGGCAGTTCTTC. This sequence encodes CASSPGLVGQFF.

V and J are TRBV27 and TRBJ1-2; D gene uncertain. The CDR3 loop spans 17 amino acids. The germline CDR1 and CDR2 sequences are MNHEY and SMNVEV (reference sequence). V shed 0 bases and J shed 5 bases, with 19 bases lying between them. This CDR3 reads CASSLSRAEEEGYGYTF. As DNA, the CDR3 is TGTGCCAGCAGTTTATCGAGGGCGGAAGAGGAAGGGTATGGCTACACCTTC.

Turning to this clone: The same CDR3 also results from other DNA sequences found in this sample. The V gene is TRBV25-1, the J gene TRBJ1-2; TRBD1 matches 10 bases. J gave up 5 bases and V 3 bases, and 9 bases lay outside the gene matches. The V gene's germline CDR1 is MGHDK and CDR2 SYGVNS. This CDR3 region has 16 residues. This CDR3 reads CASSDPRQGAGYGYTF. The CDR3 DNA reads as TGTGCCAGCAGTGACCCTAGACAGGGGGCAGGTTATGGCTACACCTTC.